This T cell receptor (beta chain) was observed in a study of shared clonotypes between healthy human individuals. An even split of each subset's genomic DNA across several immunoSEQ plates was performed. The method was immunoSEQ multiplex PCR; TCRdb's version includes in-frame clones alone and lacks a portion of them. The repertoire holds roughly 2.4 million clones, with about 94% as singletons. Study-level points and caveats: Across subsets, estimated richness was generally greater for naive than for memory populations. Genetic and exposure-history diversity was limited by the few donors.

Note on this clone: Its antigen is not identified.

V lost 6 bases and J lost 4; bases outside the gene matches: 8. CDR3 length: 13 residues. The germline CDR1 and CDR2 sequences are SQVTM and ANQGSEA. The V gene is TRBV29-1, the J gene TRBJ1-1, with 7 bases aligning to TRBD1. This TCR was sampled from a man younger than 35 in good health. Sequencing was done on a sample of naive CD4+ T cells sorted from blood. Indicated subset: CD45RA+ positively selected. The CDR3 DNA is TGCAGCGTCCAGGAGGGGGCTGGCACTGAAGCTTTCTTT. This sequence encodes CSVQEGAGTEAFF.